This T cell receptor beta chain was captured in a study of blood T cell repertoires in COVID-19. Whole-study context: Collection of acute and convalescent COVID-19 samples took place in the United States, Italy and Spain.

This CDR3 is 17 amino acids long. Germline trimming cut 0 bases from V and 1 base from J; bases unmatched to any gene: 5. The V gene's germline CDR1 is SGHVS and CDR2 FNYEAQ. Original analysis: It was from reference gene primer amplification that nucleated cell counts were estimated. Repertoires were generated with immunoSEQ multiplex PCR, while TCRdb's copy carries only in-frame clones and drops some. The DNA was the basis for D and trimming; V, J and clone size are from that table. The data contain about 100,000 clones, more than 90% of them singletons. This clonotype originated in a man between 70 and 80 years old with acute or convalescent COVID-19. J is TRBJ1-3 and V is TRBV7-6; 8 bases fit TRBD1. The sample was peripheral blood. The CDR3 here is CASSLAQGALSGNTIYF. CDR3 nucleotides: TGTGCCAGCAGCTTAGCCCAGGGGGCTTTATCTGGAAACACCATATATTTT.